This paragraph covers one TCR beta chain sequence. This clonotype was found a few times. The antigen it binds to is not known. A read error may produce the germline difference seen at one junction end. The data belong to a study of T cells in Graves' hyperthyroidism and ophthalmopathy (dated by TCRdb to about 2019). General notes on the study: A discovery cohort of roughly 100 patients, fewer than 50 with Graves' ophthalmopathy and over 55 with stable Graves' hyperthyroidism, was used to find distinguishing TCR V-J signatures. Prospective prediction of ophthalmopathy was tested in an independent validation cohort consisting of some 19 hyperthyroidism patients and approximately 16 patients who later progressed to ophthalmopathy. The 100 discovery patients were randomly split 7:3 into training and test sets. In addition, the study compared T-cell repertoires in thyroid tissue and in blood from about 6 Graves' hyperthyroidism patients. Once sampling was done, hyperthyroidism patients were given methimazole at a starting dose of 30 mg daily, whereas ophthalmopathy patients were given high-dose intravenous methylprednisolone. TCR Vbeta CDR3 sequencing of 130 to 150 peripheral blood samples (approximately 44 ophthalmopathy, roughly 72 hyperthyroidism and around 17 progressor patients) is reported in the paper. Broad study findings and their caveats: In validation, the model predicted progression to ophthalmopathy a median of about 5.9 months before onset, with roughly 70% sensitivity and just under 75% specificity. Most expanded thyroid clonotypes (frequency above 0.001) were also detected in blood, suggesting blood repertoires may reflect thyroid immune responses. No statistical method was used to fix the sample size in advance, and group allocation was not hidden from the investigators. A model built on a 13 V-J signature distinguished ophthalmopathy from stable hyperthyroidism, reaching over 85% sensitivity and around 81% specificity in cross-validation and 80%/75% in testing.

Graves' hyperthyroidism was defined as stable when no progression to ophthalmopathy occurred over 18 months of follow-up. Hyperthyroidism patients were newly diagnosed, had a disease duration of under 2 months, and were aged 18 to 65 years. Patients with uncontrolled infections, other autoimmune diseases, pregnancy or lactation were excluded. Diagnoses were based on clinical symptoms, serum thyroxine and TRAb, thyroid ultrasound and orbital computed tomography. Total RNA was extracted using Trizol reagent, and RNA quality was assessed on an Agilent 2100 Bioanalyzer. The cysteine opens and the phenylalanine closes a CDR3 of 13 amino acids. The entry retains the CDR3 DNA only, 39 bases that are in frame from base 1. CDR1 and CDR2 are drawn from the germline V gene (reference sequence): SSHAT, FNYEAQ. Amplification of TCR beta CDR3 regions was carried out from RNA transcripts. A first-round RT-PCR of the TCR CDR3 used the HTBI primer set with the Qiagen OneStep RT-PCR kit. Libraries were constructed in a second round of multiplex PCR, after which size selection and purification were performed. Paired-end sequencing of the libraries was performed with 100 bp reads on an Illumina HiSeq2000. As for the authors' bioinformatics: SOAPnuke was used to process the raw data, throwing out any read that contained adapters or uncalled bases, had a mean Phred below 15, or lacked an exact constant-primer or identifier match. COPE v1.2.5 was used to merge high-quality paired reads, and clonotypes were defined as unique nucleotide sequences. Clonotypes were aligned to IMGT TRBV, TRBD and TRBJ reference segments using MiTCR v1.1. The analysis included only V-J combinations with a frequency above 0.0001, which together covered 99% to 99.2% of the repertoires. A TCS score was defined as the ratio of F50 (clonal expansion) to E x V (chaos), with BLOSUM62-based TCRdist applied between CDR3 peptides within each V-J. Welch's t-statistics and random forest reduced 450 to 600 V-J features to under 15, which were used in a naive Bayes classifier (R e1071). The similarity between thyroid and blood repertoires was quantified using the Morisita-Horn index. TCRdb reprocessed the public reads (quality trimming at Q25 with fastp, clone calling with MiXCR) and kept in-frame beta chains. Every distinct CDR3 protein forms one entry, paired with its most common genes and DNA. TCRdb, not the authors, supplied the V and J calls. In all, the sample holds 610,000 or so distinct CDR3 sequences, and around 45% of those were seen once. Of the sample, about 8.3% is held by the ten largest clones.

The chain is made from TRBV7-7 and TRBJ2-5; no D gene can be assigned with confidence. The sample taken for sequencing was peripheral blood or thyroid tissue (not recorded which). The TCR sequence derives from a woman aged 18-29 years with Graves' hyperthyroidism. The DNA sequence reads TGTGCTAGCAGCTCAAGGATCTGGGAGACCCAGTACTTC. Translated, this gives CASSSRIWETQYF. With the portions outside the CDR3 filled from the reference TRBV7-7 and TRBJ2-5 genes, the complete variable region becomes GAGVSQSPRYKVTKRGQDVTLRCDPISSHATLYWYQQALGQGPEFLTYFNYEAQPDKSGLPSDRFSAERPEGSISTLTIQRTEQRDSAMYRCASSSRIWETQYFGPGTRLLVL.